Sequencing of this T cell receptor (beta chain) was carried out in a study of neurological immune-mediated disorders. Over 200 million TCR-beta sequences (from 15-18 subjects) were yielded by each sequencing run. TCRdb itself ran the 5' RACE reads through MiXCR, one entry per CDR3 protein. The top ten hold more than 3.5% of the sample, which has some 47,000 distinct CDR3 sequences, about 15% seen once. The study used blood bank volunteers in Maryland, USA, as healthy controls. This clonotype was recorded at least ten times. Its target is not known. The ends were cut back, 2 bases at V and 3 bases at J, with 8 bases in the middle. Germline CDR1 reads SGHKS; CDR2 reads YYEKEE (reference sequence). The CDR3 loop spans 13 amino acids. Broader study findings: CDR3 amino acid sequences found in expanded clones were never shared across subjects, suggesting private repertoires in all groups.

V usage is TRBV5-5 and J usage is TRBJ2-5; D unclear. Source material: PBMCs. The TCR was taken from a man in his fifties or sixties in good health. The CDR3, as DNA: TGTGCCAGCAGCTTTATGTGGGAAGAGACCCAGTACTTC. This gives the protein CASSFMWEETQYF.